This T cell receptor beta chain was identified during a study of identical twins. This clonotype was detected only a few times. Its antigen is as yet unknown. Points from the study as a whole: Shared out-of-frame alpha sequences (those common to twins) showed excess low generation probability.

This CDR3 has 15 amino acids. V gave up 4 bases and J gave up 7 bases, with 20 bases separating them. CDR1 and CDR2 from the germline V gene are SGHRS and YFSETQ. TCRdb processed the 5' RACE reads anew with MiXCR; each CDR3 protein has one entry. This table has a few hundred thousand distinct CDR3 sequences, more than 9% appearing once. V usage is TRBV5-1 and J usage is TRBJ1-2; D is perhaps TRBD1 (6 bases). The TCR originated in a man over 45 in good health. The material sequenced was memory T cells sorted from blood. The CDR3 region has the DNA TGCGCCAGCAGCCTAGGACAGCCGGAACGTACTGGCTACACCTTC. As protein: CASSLGQPERTGYTF.